The 31 T cell receptor beta chains reported below all come from one sample, sequenced in a study of blood T cell repertoires in COVID-19. This table comes from immunoSEQ multiplex PCR, and its TCRdb copy is limited to in-frame clones, with some not included. The data hold about 310,000 clones, with roughly 90% observed a single time. The sequencing sample was made of PBMCs or T cells enriched from blood (not recorded which). The receptors originated from a woman aged 40 to 49 who had recovered from COVID-19.

The chain has TRBV5-1 and TRBJ2-7; D unclear. The V end was cut by 0 bases, the J end by 5 bases, with 15 bases between. CDR3 length equals 15 residues. Germline CDR1 and CDR2: SGHRS and YFSETQ. CDR3 in DNA: TGCGCCAGCAGCTTGGCGGTATTCAGCGCCGACGAGCAGTACTTC. Amino acids: CASSLAVFSADEQYF.

The chain is built from TRBV7-3 and TRBJ1-1; 8 bases match TRBD1. The V and J ends lost 5 bases and 5 bases, in that order; junction bases with no gene match: 7. The CDR3 loop spans 14 amino acids. Germline V gene lookup returns CDR1 SGHTA and CDR2 FQGTGA. The CDR3 protein is CASSTGQGGTEAFF. The CDR3 region has the DNA TGTGCCAGCAGCACCGGACAGGGTGGTACTGAAGCTTTCTTT.

In its sample, this clone was seen once. This sequence joins TRBV6-2 or TRBV6-3 and TRBJ2-1, with 8 positions matching TRBD2. J was trimmed by 7 bases and V by 5 bases; bases with no gene match: 22. Germline CDR1 reads MNHEY; CDR2 reads SVGEGT. The CDR3 spans 19 residues. DNA of the CDR3: TGTGCCAGCAGTCTAAACGGGGGGGCAGTTTCGTTAGCGTGGAATGAGCAGTTCTTC. Translation gives CASSLNGGAVSLAWNEQFF.

The V and J genes are TRBV11-3 and TRBJ2-1; TRBD2 matches at 7 bases. J lost 3 bases, V lost 5 bases, and 7 bases had no gene match. Germline loops: CDR1 SGHNT, CDR2 YENEEA. This CDR3 has 15 residues. CDR3 protein: CASSPRGGDYNEQFF. As DNA, the CDR3 is TGTGCCAGCAGCCCTCGGGGAGGGGACTACAATGAGCAGTTCTTC.

The chain is built from TRBV28 and TRBJ2-1; D remains ambiguous. The CDR3 is 12 amino acids. Trimming took 8 bases from V and 6 from J, leaving 11 bases between them. The germline CDR1 and CDR2 sequences are MDHEN and SYDVKM. This CDR3 reads CASCFGGNEQFF. The DNA of the CDR3 is TGTGCCAGCTGCTTTGGCGGCAATGAGCAGTTCTTC.

The chain joins TRBV11-1 to TRBJ2-3; TRBD2 matches at 9 bases. J lost 2 bases, V lost 1 base, and 4 bases had no gene match. Germline V gene sequence: CDR1 SGHAT, CDR2 FQDESV (reference sequence). The CDR3 is made up of 16 amino acids. Written as DNA, the CDR3 is TGTGCCAGCAGCTTAGTCGCTAGCGGGGTCACAGATACGCAGTATTTT. Its protein is CASSLVASGVTDTQYF.

The V call is TRBV11-3, the J call TRBJ1-4, with 7 bases that match TRBD1. The CDR3 spans 15 residues. CDR1 is SGHNT and CDR2 is YENEEA in the germline V gene. J gave up 5 bases and V 5 bases, and 8 bases lay outside the gene matches. The CDR3 reads CASSPRDSANEKLFF. Here the CDR3 DNA reads TGTGCCAGCAGCCCCCGGGACAGCGCCAATGAAAAACTGTTTTTT.

The chain employs TRBV3-1 (or the pseudogene TRBV3-2) and TRBJ1-6; no definite D call. Deletions cut 2 bases from V and 9 bases from J, with 11 bases between. CDR1 LGHDT and CDR2 YNNKEL come from the germline V gene (reference sequence). This CDR3 is 14 amino acids long. CDR3 bases: TGTGCCAGCAGCCAAAGTACTATAACTTCACCCCTCCACTTT. Its protein product is CASSQSTITSPLHF.

This rearrangement joins TRBV7-6 to TRBJ2-1; D perhaps matches TRBD1 (6 bases). The length of the CDR3 is 14 residues. V was shortened by 4 bases and J by 4 bases, with 11 bases between the two germline ends. CDR1 and CDR2 from the germline V gene are SGHVS and FNYEAQ. The CDR3 region has the DNA TGTGCCAGCAGCTCCCCGACAGGTTACAATGAGCAGTTCTTC. Its protein is CASSSPTGYNEQFF.

The V gene is TRBV27, the J gene TRBJ2-7; maybe TRBD1 (6 bases). The CDR3 is 15 amino acids. V was pared by 0 bases and J by 3 bases, with 12 bases between. Per the germline V gene, CDR1 is MNHEY and CDR2 is SMNVEV (reference sequence). CDR3 bases: TGTGCCAGCAGTTTATCGATAGGACAGAGCTACGAGCAGTACTTC. Protein: CASSLSIGQSYEQYF.

The chain couples TRBV6-5 to TRBJ2-5; D not certain. There are 15 residues in the CDR3. The germline CDR1 and CDR2 sequences are MNHEY and SVGAGI. With 4 bases removed from V and 0 bases from J, the gap between germline ends came to 12 bases. The CDR3: CASSSFIEYQETQYF. The CDR3 DNA reads as TGTGCCAGCAGTTCCTTTATAGAGTACCAAGAGACCCAGTACTTC.

This rearrangement joins TRBV5-4 to TRBJ2-1, with 10 bases fitting TRBD2. CDR1 is SGHNT, CDR2 YYREEE, per germline (reference sequence). The CDR3 has 15 residues. Trimming took 0 bases from V and 7 from J; bases not matched to a gene: 4. Here the CDR3 DNA reads TGTGCCAGCAGCTTGGCGAGCGGGGGGGGAAATGAGCAGTTCTTC. It is translated as CASSLASGGGNEQFF.

The rearrangement links TRBV7-8 to TRBJ2-7, with 8 bases lining up with TRBD2. This CDR3 comprises 16 residues. The J segment lost 0 bases and the V segment lost 2 bases, leaving 6 bases of the junction unmatched. Germline V gene lookup returns CDR1 SGHVS and CDR2 FQNEAQ. The CDR3 sequence: CASSLSLAGVSYEQYF. CDR3 nucleotide sequence: TGTGCCAGCAGCTTAAGTCTAGCGGGCGTCTCCTACGAGCAGTACTTC.

The gene calls are TRBV19 and TRBJ1-1; no reliable D call. CDR3 size: 13 residues. CDR1 LNHDA and CDR2 SQIVND come from the germline V gene (reference sequence). Trimming pared 11 bases from V and 0 bases from J, leaving 13 bases between. The CDR3 region has the DNA TGTGCCGGTTCTCAAGGAGTGAACACTGAAGCTTTCTTT. Protein: CAGSQGVNTEAFF.

The V call is TRBV18, the J call TRBJ2-7; no clear D. V was shortened by 5 bases and J by 7 bases, with 15 bases between the two germline ends. The CDR3 runs to 13 residues. Germline V gives CDR1 KGHSH, CDR2 LQKENI. Here the CDR3 reads CASSLDLFREQYF. The DNA of the CDR3 is TGTGCCAGCTCATTAGATTTATTCCGGGAGCAGTACTTC.

The chain couples TRBV3-1 (or the pseudogene TRBV3-2) to TRBJ2-7; TRBD1 matches 7 bases. The CDR3 is 14 residues long. CDR1 and CDR2 (germline): LGHDT, YNNKEL (reference sequence). Germline trimming cut 10 bases from V and 2 bases from J; bases unmatched to any gene: 11. CDR3 residues: CANDKTGRTYEQYF. Here the CDR3 DNA reads TGTGCCAACGACAAGACAGGGCGAACCTACGAGCAGTACTTC.

The J gene is TRBJ2-7, the V gene TRBV28, with D possibly matching TRBD1 (5 bases). Trimming cost V 5 bases and J 7 bases, with 18 bases left between them. CDR1 is MDHEN, CDR2 SYDVKM, per germline. The CDR3 totals 14 residues. Here the CDR3 reads CASSPWAGMGEQYF. The CDR3 DNA is TGTGCCAGCAGTCCCTGGGCAGGGATGGGTGAGCAGTACTTC.

CDR3 loop: CASSQPSGSGNTIYF. CDR3 sequence (DNA): TGTGCCAGCAGTCAACCCTCGGGTTCTGGAAACACCATATATTTT. This chain uses TRBV28 with TRBJ1-3; D gene unclear. The ends were cut back, 5 bases at V and 1 base at J, with 12 bases in the middle. Germline values: CDR1 MDHEN, CDR2 SYDVKM. CDR3 length: 15 residues.

The V call is TRBV28, the J call TRBJ1-2; D remains unclear. V was cut by 6 bases and J by 4 bases, with 21 bases left in between. The V gene's germline CDR1 is MDHEN and CDR2 SYDVKM. The CDR3 has 16 amino acids. CDR3 amino acids: CASRMLLPVTGYGYTF. The CDR3, as DNA: TGTGCCAGCAGAATGCTTCTACCCGTCACGGGCTATGGCTACACCTTC.

V and J are TRBV5-1 and TRBJ2-1, with D perhaps matching TRBD1 (5 bases). Trimming stripped 3 bases from V and 1 base from J, with 14 bases between. Germline lookup yields CDR1 SGHRS and CDR2 YFSETQ. CDR3 length: 16 amino acids. As DNA, the CDR3 is TGCGCCAGCAGCTCGACAGTCCGACGGTCCTACAATGAGCAGTTCTTC. Its translation: CASSSTVRRSYNEQFF.

V and J are TRBV7-2 and TRBJ1-2, with no clear D. The germline V gene encodes CDR1 SGHTA and CDR2 FQGNSA. This CDR3 region has 14 residues. The V end was cut by 4 bases, the J end by 4 bases, with 13 bases between. This CDR3 reads CASSSPLGAYGYTF. DNA for the CDR3: TGTGCCAGCAGCTCCCCCCTCGGAGCCTATGGCTACACCTTC. Variable domain in full (rest from reference TRBV7-2 and TRBJ1-2): GAGVSQSPSNKVTEKGKDVELRCDPISGHTALYWYRQSLGQGLEFLIYFQGNSAPDKSGLPSDRFSAERTGGSVSTLTIQRTQQEDSAVYLCASSSPLGAYGYTFGSGTRLTVV.

J is TRBJ1-1 and V is TRBV11-2; perhaps TRBD1 as D (6 bases). Trimming removed 6 bases at V and 0 bases at J, with 14 bases between. The CDR3 is 15 amino acids. Germline-derived CDR1 and CDR2 are SGHAT and FQNNGV. In nucleotides, the CDR3 is TGTGCCAGCAGTTTTTCAGGGGTCATGAACACTGAAGCTTTCTTT. As protein: CASSFSGVMNTEAFF.

This clone was observed a handful of times. The V and J genes are TRBV27 and TRBJ1-2; 9 bases match TRBD1. Germline trimming cut 4 bases from V and 7 bases from J; bases unmatched to any gene: 10. Germline CDR1 reads MNHEY; CDR2 reads SMNVEV (reference sequence). The CDR3 contains 15 residues. The CDR3 bases are TGTGCCAGCAGTTCCCCTCGACAGGGGGGCATTGGCTACACCTTC. It translates to CASSSPRQGGIGYTF.

This clone was observed once. The chain links TRBV11-3 to TRBJ2-5; 12 bases fit TRBD2. The CDR3 contains 16 residues. V trimming: 4 bases; J trimming: 5 bases; junction bases outside the gene matches: 8. Germline CDR1 and CDR2: SGHNT and YENEEA. Here the CDR3 reads CASSSHTGTSGETQYF. The CDR3 nucleotides read TGTGCCAGCAGCTCCCACACCGGGACTAGCGGGGAGACCCAGTACTTC.

This clone was seen only a few times. The chain recombines TRBV30 with TRBJ2-5, with 7 positions matching TRBD1. J lost 10 bases, V lost 2 bases, and 10 bases had no gene match. The germline V gene has CDR1 GTSNPN and CDR2 SVGIG (reference sequence). There are 13 residues in the CDR3. The CDR3 loop reads CAWSPGQSHGQYF. CDR3 nucleotides: TGTGCCTGGAGTCCGGGACAGAGCCACGGCCAGTACTTC.

This chain uses TRBV29-1 with TRBJ2-7, with 9 bases aligning to TRBD2. Germline CDR1 and CDR2: SQVTM and ANQGSEA. This CDR3 spans 13 amino acids. J was trimmed by 2 bases and V by 4 bases; bases with no gene match: 3. The CDR3 sequence: CSVVAGATYEQYF. CDR3 nucleotide sequence: TGCAGCGTTGTAGCGGGGGCAACCTACGAGCAGTACTTC.

The chain recombines TRBV10-3 with TRBJ1-5, with 7 positions matching TRBD1. The germline CDR1 and CDR2 sequences are ENHRY and SYGVKD. The CDR3 runs 16 residues. Unmatched junction bases numbered 7, after V lost 5 bases and J lost 0 bases. CDR3 DNA sequence: TGTGCCATCAGTTCCTCCGGGACAGATAGCAATCAGCCCCAGCATTTT. Its protein product is CAISSSGTDSNQPQHF.

This chain uses TRBV19 with TRBJ2-1; D gene uncertain. The CDR3 length is 14 residues. Trimming pared 8 bases from V and 4 bases from J, leaving 15 bases between. Germline loops: CDR1 LNHDA, CDR2 SQIVND (reference sequence). In nucleotides, the CDR3 is TGTGCCAGTTCTAACAGTTACTTATACAATGAGCAGTTCTTC. Its translation is CASSNSYLYNEQFF.

The chain links TRBV5-6 to TRBJ2-7; 14 positions match TRBD2. Germline trimming cut 1 base from V and 4 bases from J; bases unmatched to any gene: 7. The CDR3 is 17 residues long. CDR1 and CDR2 (germline): SGHDT, YYEEEE. This CDR3 is CASSLSTSGGALYEQYF. Here the CDR3 DNA reads TGTGCCAGCAGCTTGTCGACTAGCGGGGGGGCCTTATACGAGCAGTACTTC.

The rearrangement links TRBV24-1 to TRBJ1-3; D possibly corresponds to TRBD1 (5 bases). V was shortened by 4 bases and J by 8 bases, with 17 bases between the two germline ends. CDR1 KGHDR and CDR2 SFDVKD come from the germline V gene. The CDR3 is 15 residues long. Here the CDR3 reads CATSDDRTTGHTIYF. DNA of the CDR3: TGTGCCACCAGTGACGATCGAACTACAGGACACACCATATATTTT.

V gene TRBV6-5 combines with J gene TRBJ2-7, with TRBD2 matching over 13 bases. Germline CDR1 and CDR2: MNHEY and SVGAGI. This CDR3 region has 15 residues. Trimming took 5 bases from V and 4 from J; bases not matched to a gene: 5. The CDR3 region is CASSLSGLAGYEQYF. CDR3 DNA: TGTGCCAGCAGTCTCTCGGGACTAGCGGGGTACGAGCAGTACTTC.